This entry lists 8 T cell receptor beta chains sequenced from one sample in a study of T cell changes during pregnancy in multiple sclerosis. Here immunoSEQ multiplex PCR was the method, and the copy in TCRdb shows in-frame clones only, minus some. The repertoire holds about 23,000 clones, with roughly 84% as singletons. Sequenced here: CD8+ T cells from peripheral blood mononuclear cells, sampled after pregnancy. These receptors were obtained from a female donor with multiple sclerosis, enrolled in a pregnancy study.

This chain links TRBV19 with TRBJ2-7, with 10 nucleotides matching TRBD1. CDR1 and CDR2 from the germline V gene are LNHDA and SQIVND (reference sequence). J lost 4 bases, V lost 5 bases, and 8 bases had no gene match. The CDR3 spans 15 residues. The CDR3 loop is CASSPGQGFMYEQYF. In nucleotides, the CDR3 is TGTGCCAGTAGTCCGGGACAGGGGTTCATGTACGAGCAGTACTTC. Drawing the rest from reference TRBV19 and TRBJ2-7, the complete variable domain is DGGITQSPKYLFRKEGQNVTLSCEQNLNHDAMYWYRQDPGQGLRLIYYSQIVNDFQKGDIAEGYSVSREKKESFPLTVTSAQKNPTAFYLCASSPGQGFMYEQYFGPGTRLTVT.

The V gene is TRBV4-3, the J gene TRBJ2-7; the match to TRBD2 covers 7 bases. V lost 2 bases to trimming and J lost 3 bases; unmatched junction nucleotides: 4. This CDR3 is built from 14 residues. Germline loops: CDR1 LGHNA, CDR2 YSLEER. CDR3 in DNA: TGCGCCAGCAGCCAAACTAGCGTAGACTACGAGCAGTACTTC. Translating gives CASSQTSVDYEQYF.

This clone was recorded many times. Here the CDR3 reads CASSLRAGRVDTQYF. CDR3 bases: TGTGCCAGCAGTCTACGCGCGGGGCGCGTAGATACGCAGTATTTT. J is TRBJ2-3 and V is TRBV27; tentatively, D is TRBD2 (6 bases). The CDR3 has 15 amino acids. Deletions cut 5 bases from V and 5 bases from J, with 17 bases between. CDR1 and CDR2 from the germline V gene are MNHEY and SMNVEV (reference sequence).

This clone was seen only once. The rearrangement joins TRBV6-1 to TRBJ1-2, with 9 nucleotides matching TRBD1. J lost 4 bases, V lost 4 bases, and 7 bases had no gene match. Looked up from germline, CDR1 is MNHNS and CDR2 is SASEGT. The CDR3 is 15 amino acids. CDR3 sequence (DNA): TGTGCCAGCAGTGGCTGGACAGGGGATGTCTATGGCTACACCTTC. Amino acids: CASSGWTGDVYGYTF.

This sequence joins TRBV7-2 and TRBJ2-1; D is uncertain. CDR3 length: 13 residues. CDR1 and CDR2 (germline): SGHTA, FQGNSA. Trimming stripped 4 bases from V and 7 bases from J, with 11 bases between. The CDR3 protein is CASSSYSPNEQFF. The DNA for the CDR3 is TGTGCCAGCAGCTCCTACTCTCCGAATGAGCAGTTCTTC.

The DNA of the CDR3 is TGTGCCAGCAGTACGGGACAGGGGTTCAAAAACATTCAGTACTTC. This sequence encodes CASSTGQGFKNIQYF. This chain uses TRBV6-5 with TRBJ2-4; 10 bases are shared with TRBD1. There are 15 residues in the CDR3. With V trimmed by 5 bases and J by 3 bases, 4 bases remained unmatched. Germline V CDR1 and CDR2: MNHEY, SVGAGI.

This clone has just one count. The rearrangement uses TRBV10-1 and TRBJ2-7; a weak D match, TRBD2 (5 bases). Trimming left V 6 bases short and J 7 bases short, with 22 bases between. CDR3 size: 15 residues. Germline V gene sequence: CDR1 WNHNN, CDR2 SYGVQD (reference sequence). The CDR3 spells CASSYGDSPFREQYF. Here the CDR3 DNA reads TGCGCCAGCAGCTACGGGGATTCACCTTTTCGGGAGCAGTACTTC.

The V and J genes are TRBV4-1 and TRBJ2-4, with D perhaps matching TRBD2 (8 bases). Germline V gene sequence: CDR1 MGHRA, CDR2 YSYEKL. This CDR3 has 15 amino acids. Trimming took off 4 bases at V and 8 bases at J, with 18 bases between the two ends. The CDR3 region has the DNA TGCGCCAGCAGCCGCCGGACTAGCAGGGGGGACATTCAGTACTTC. This encodes CASSRRTSRGDIQYF.